This T cell receptor (beta chain) was identified during a study of Ad26.COV2.S vaccination and SARS-CoV-2 variants. About the research overall: Ad26.COV2.S arm of COV1001 included the donor. Once, or twice with 56 days between doses, Ad26.COV2.S was given intramuscularly. Findings and limits, study-wide: CD8+ and CD4+ T cells specific for spike reportedly responded with substantial breadth after vaccination.

With regard to this clone: What it recognizes is unknown.

Treatment indicated: approximately 18 received Ad26.COV2.S at low or high dose, single or two shots; roughly five received placebo; per-sample allocation not given. Samples analyzed were those drawn on day 63 after the first vaccine or placebo injection. The repertoire was sequenced with immunoSEQ multiplex PCR; TCRdb's copy has only in-frame clones and lacks some. This repertoire shows about 480,000 clones, approximately 90% found once; its top ten account for 9.5% to 15%. The ends lost 3 bases at V and 7 bases at J; junction bases unmatched: 9. The CDR3 extends over 14 amino acids. Germline assignment: CDR1 LNHDA and CDR2 SQIVND (reference sequence).

The genes are TRBV19 and TRBJ2-7; 7 bases align to TRBD2. Source: peripheral blood, taken in a trial of Ad26.COV2.S vaccine versus placebo. The clonotype comes from a person between 18 and 65 years old who received the Ad26.COV2.S COVID-19 vaccine or a placebo. CDR3 sequence: CASSMPAGVGEQYF. CDR3 DNA: TGTGCCAGTAGTATGCCGGCGGGAGTGGGAGAGCAGTACTTC.